Listed here are 23 T cell receptor beta chains from one sample, sequenced in a study of blood T cell repertoires in COVID-19. Assay: immunoSEQ multiplex PCR; the TCRdb copy retains only in-frame clones and omits some. The table has 140,000 or so clones, approximately 87% seen once. Sequencing was carried out using PBMCs or T cells enriched from blood (not recorded which). The receptors were sampled from a man aged 60 to 69 who had recovered from COVID-19.

This chain joins TRBV6-2 or TRBV6-3 and TRBJ2-2, with 7 bases aligning to TRBD1. The ends lost 2 bases at V and 5 bases at J; junction bases unmatched: 8. CDR3 length: 16 residues. Germline V gives CDR1 MNHEY, CDR2 SVGEGT. The CDR3 reads CASSYGDRVFTGELFF. DNA for the CDR3: TGTGCCAGCAGTTACGGAGACAGGGTGTTTACCGGGGAGCTGTTTTTT.

The rearrangement links TRBV5-4 to TRBJ2-7, with 7 bases that match TRBD2. V gave up 1 base and J gave up 0 bases; unmatched junction bases: 4. The CDR3 is 15 amino acids. Germline CDR1 is SGHNT and CDR2 is YYREEE (reference sequence). The CDR3 sequence: CASSLKTGGSYEQYF. The CDR3 DNA sequence: TGTGCCAGCAGCTTGAAAACGGGAGGCTCCTACGAGCAGTACTTC.

This sequence joins TRBV30 and TRBJ2-3, with a tentative D call TRBD1 (6 bases). CDR1 is GTSNPN, CDR2 SVGIG, per germline (reference sequence). The CDR3 is made up of 19 amino acids. The V and J ends lost 8 bases and 2 bases respectively, with 32 bases between them. The CDR3 coding sequence is TGTGCCGAATCACCTGGAGTTGGAGTCGGACAGACCCTCACAGATACGCAGTATTTT. The encoded protein is CAESPGVGVGQTLTDTQYF.

V is TRBV6-4 and J is TRBJ2-3; weak D call: TRBD1 (6 bases). V gave up 5 bases and J gave up 0 bases, with 12 bases separating them. CDR1 is MRHNA and CDR2 is SNTAGT in the germline V gene. The CDR3 consists of 15 residues. As DNA, the CDR3 is TGTGCCAGCAGTACCGGGACAACTAGCACAGATACGCAGTATTTT. It encodes CASSTGTTSTDTQYF.

The chain combines TRBV5-1 with TRBJ1-1; 9 nucleotides line up with TRBD1. There are 13 residues in the CDR3. CDR1 is SGHRS and CDR2 is YFSETQ in the germline V gene. V was clipped by 4 bases and J by 6 bases; unmatched bases: 4. CDR3 DNA: TGCGCCAGCAGCAGGACAGGGGCGGCTGAAGCTTTCTTT. Its translation is CASSRTGAAEAFF.

This rearrangement joins TRBV13 to TRBJ2-7; TRBD2 matches at 8 bases. V trimming: 4 bases; J trimming: 5 bases; junction bases outside the gene matches: 7. This CDR3 contains 14 residues. Germline-derived CDR1 and CDR2 are PRHDT and FYEKMQ (reference sequence). CDR3 in amino acids: CASSSASGSNEQYF. Here the CDR3 DNA reads TGTGCCAGCAGCTCCGCGAGCGGGAGTAACGAGCAGTACTTC.

This clone has only a few counts. The chain couples TRBV5-1 to TRBJ1-2, with a weak D call TRBD1 (5 bases). The ends were cut back, 1 base at V and 4 bases at J, with 8 bases in the middle. The CDR3 totals 13 residues. Germline V gene data show CDR1 as SGHRS and CDR2 as YFSETQ. The CDR3 bases are TGCGCCAGCAGCTTGCGTACAGGCTATGGCTACACCTTC. This codes for CASSLRTGYGYTF.

The rearrangement joins TRBV2 to TRBJ2-1; 7 nucleotides match TRBD2. This CDR3 comprises 14 residues. V lost 8 bases and J lost 7; bases outside the gene matches: 11. Per germline, CDR1 SNHLY and CDR2 FYNNEI. CDR3 amino acids: CASWRAGIGNEQFF. CDR3 coding DNA: TGTGCCAGCTGGAGAGCGGGAATAGGGAATGAGCAGTTCTTC.

This chain links TRBV29-1 with TRBJ1-4; D gene uncertain. Germline V lookup: CDR1 SQVTM, CDR2 ANQGSEA. The CDR3 extends over 11 amino acids. Trimming pared 7 bases from V and 7 bases from J, leaving 10 bases between. DNA for the CDR3: TGCAGCGCCTCATTAGCTGAAAAACTGTTTTTT. This codes for CSASLAEKLFF.

The chain carries TRBV21-1 and TRBJ1-2. TRBV21-1 is a known pseudogene. This CDR3 has 13 residues. The CDR3, as DNA: TGTGCCAGCAGCAAAGACGGGGGGCATGGCTACACCTTC. Translating it yields CASSKDGGHGYTF.

V usage is TRBV5-6 and J usage is TRBJ2-1, with D maybe TRBD1 (6 bases). The CDR3 is 15 residues long. CDR1 SGHDT and CDR2 YYEEEE come from the germline V gene. V shed 4 bases and J shed 7 bases, with 18 bases lying between them. This CDR3 is CASSVRKTGGNEQFF. CDR3 DNA: TGTGCCAGCAGCGTACGTAAGACAGGTGGAAATGAGCAGTTCTTC. Supplemented by reference TRBV5-6 and TRBJ2-1, the full variable domain reads DAGVTQSPTHLIKTRGQQVTLRCSPKSGHDTVSWYQQALGQGPQFIFQYYEEEERQRGNFPDRFSGHQFPNYSSELNVNALLLGDSALYLCASSVRKTGGNEQFFGPGTRLTVL.

J is TRBJ2-5 and V is TRBV19, with TRBD2 matching over 13 bases. CDR1 is LNHDA, CDR2 SQIVND, per germline (reference sequence). The CDR3 is 13 amino acids. With 10 bases clipped from V and 5 bases from J, the junction kept 4 bases outside the gene matches. Here the CDR3 DNA reads TGTGCCACGGGACTAGCGGGGATGGAGACCCAGTACTTC. Translated: CATGLAGMETQYF.

This sequence joins TRBV5-1 and TRBJ2-7; 8 bases align to TRBD1. Germline-derived CDR1 and CDR2 are SGHRS and YFSETQ. Trimming cost V 1 base and J 1 base; bases outside gene matches: 1. The CDR3 consists of 14 residues. CDR3: CASSLRQGSYEQYF. The CDR3 nucleotides are TGCGCCAGCAGCTTGCGACAGGGGTCCTACGAGCAGTACTTC.

This clone has more than one count but fewer than ten. V usage is TRBV15 and J usage is TRBJ1-2; D gene uncertain. The CDR3 loop spans 14 amino acids. The V end was cut by 0 bases, the J end by 6 bases, with 11 bases between. CDR1 is LNHNV and CDR2 is YYDKDF in the germline V gene (reference sequence). The CDR3 region is CATSRERGTDGYTF. Here the CDR3 DNA reads TGTGCCACCAGCAGAGAGCGGGGTACAGATGGCTACACCTTC.

The chain employs TRBV5-1 and TRBJ2-1, with 8 bases matching TRBD2. Per germline, CDR1 SGHRS and CDR2 YFSETQ. The CDR3 loop spans 13 amino acids. Trimming took 4 bases from V and 8 from J; bases not matched to a gene: 5. The CDR3 DNA is TGCGCCAGCAGCGGGACTAGGATCGATGAGCAGTTCTTC. Protein product: CASSGTRIDEQFF.

The chain employs TRBV20-1 and TRBJ1-1; 10 bases match TRBD1. The CDR3 has 11 amino acids. After removal of 5 bases from V and 10 bases from J, the junction contained 4 bases not matched to a gene. Per germline, CDR1 DFQATT and CDR2 SNEGSKA (reference sequence). This chain's CDR3 is CSAHGTGAAFF. The CDR3, as DNA: TGCAGTGCTCACGGGACAGGGGCAGCTTTCTTT.

CDR3 amino acids: CASTGTSDNEQFF. The CDR3 bases are TGTGCCAGCACGGGGACTAGCGATAATGAGCAGTTCTTC. V gene TRBV7-9 combines with J gene TRBJ2-1, with 10 bases aligning to TRBD2. This CDR3 contains 13 residues. The J segment lost 7 bases and the V segment lost 7 bases, leaving 4 bases of the junction unmatched. The germline V gene encodes CDR1 SEHNR and CDR2 FQNEAQ (reference sequence).

The V call is TRBV5-1, the J call TRBJ1-1; 8 bases align to TRBD1. The germline CDR1 and CDR2 sequences are SGHRS and YFSETQ. The ends lost 1 base at V and 0 bases at J; junction bases unmatched: 5. The CDR3 consists of 16 residues. The CDR3 DNA reads TGCGCCAGCAGCTTGCTCCCGGGACAGGTGAACACTGAAGCTTTCTTT. Translated, it gives CASSLLPGQVNTEAFF.

The V gene is TRBV6-5, the J gene TRBJ1-6; D is unresolved. Germline-derived CDR1 and CDR2 are MNHEY and SVGAGI. The CDR3 contains 13 residues. V was pared by 8 bases and J by 9 bases, with 14 bases between. The CDR3 sequence is CASEGDGSSPLHF. The CDR3 nucleotides are TGTGCCAGCGAGGGAGACGGGAGTTCACCCCTCCACTTT.

Comments on this clone: The junction and the germline gene differ at one end; a read error may be behind it. J is TRBJ2-7 and V is TRBV6-2 or TRBV6-3, with 7 bases matching TRBD1. This CDR3 contains 11 residues. Germline V gene data show CDR1 as MNHEY and CDR2 as SVGEGT. Here the CDR3 reads CASSRLGQANF. For the CDR3, the DNA is TGTGCCAGCAGTCGCTTAGGACAGGCAAACTTC.

J is TRBJ1-2 and V is TRBV6-6; D unclear. Germline V gene data show CDR1 as MNHNY and CDR2 as SVGAGI (reference sequence). Trimming pared 7 bases from V and 4 bases from J, leaving 19 bases between. The CDR3 length is 15 residues. Here the CDR3 reads CASTINLGSIYGYTF. The DNA for the CDR3 is TGTGCCAGCACTATTAATCTAGGGAGCATCTATGGCTACACCTTC.

The chain carries TRBV27 and TRBJ2-7; 11 bases agree with TRBD1. The CDR3 contains 14 residues. Germline lookup yields CDR1 MNHEY and CDR2 SMNVEV (reference sequence). The J segment lost 2 bases and the V segment lost 8 bases, leaving 5 bases of the junction unmatched. CDR3 in DNA: TGTGCCAGCTCGACGGGACAGGGGGCCTACGAGCAGTACTTC. The encoded protein is CASSTGQGAYEQYF.

This clone occurred once. This chain links TRBV19 with TRBJ2-5; D might be TRBD1 (6 bases). Germline loops: CDR1 LNHDA, CDR2 SQIVND (reference sequence). The CDR3 is 13 amino acids. V was shortened by 6 bases and J by 4 bases, with 12 bases between the two germline ends. Here the CDR3 DNA reads TGTGCCAGTAGCCGAGGACAGCTAGAGACCCAGTACTTC. Amino acid sequence: CASSRGQLETQYF.